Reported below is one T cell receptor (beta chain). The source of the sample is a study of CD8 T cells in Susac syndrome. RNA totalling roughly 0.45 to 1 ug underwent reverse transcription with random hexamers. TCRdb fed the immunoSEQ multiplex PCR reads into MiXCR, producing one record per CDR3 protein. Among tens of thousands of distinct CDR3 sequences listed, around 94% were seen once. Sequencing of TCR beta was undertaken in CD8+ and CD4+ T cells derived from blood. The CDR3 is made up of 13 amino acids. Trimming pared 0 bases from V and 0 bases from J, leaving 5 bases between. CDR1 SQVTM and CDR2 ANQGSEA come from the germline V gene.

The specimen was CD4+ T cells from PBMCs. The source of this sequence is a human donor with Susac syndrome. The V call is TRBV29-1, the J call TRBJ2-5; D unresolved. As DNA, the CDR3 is TGCAGCGTTGAAGAAAAGTACCAAGAGACCCAGTACTTC. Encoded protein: CSVEEKYQETQYF.